This T cell receptor (beta chain) was retrieved from a study of cytomegalovirus exposure and HLA in healthy donors. The PCR was carried out with 60 Vbeta primers and 13 Jbeta primers. Some clones are missing from TCRdb's copy, which holds only in-frame ones; the method was immunoSEQ multiplex PCR. The sample records more than 150,000 clones, about 90% being singletons. The junction had 6 bases not matched to a gene; V was cut back by 1 base and J by 8 bases. Looked up from germline, CDR1 is LNHNV and CDR2 is YYDKDF (reference sequence). The CDR3 has 15 amino acids. The rearrangement links TRBV15 to TRBJ2-1, with TRBD2 matching 9 bases. This TCR was sampled from a girl less than two years old in good health and CMV-seronegative. The sequenced sample was PBMCs. CDR3 DNA: TGTGCCACCAGCAGAGGCGGGGGGGCATTATATGAGCAGTTCTTC. It is translated as CATSRGGGALYEQFF.